Given below is one T cell receptor (beta chain) in context. Antigen: not known. Before any sequencing was done, the ViraFEST assay used viral peptide pools to expand antigen-specific CD4+ T cells. Cells that had been cultured for less than eleven days were the source of isolated CD4+ T cells. None of these healthy vaccinees had been infected with SARS-CoV-2 before vaccination. The CDR3 sequence is 15 residues long. Germline loops: CDR1 SGHKS, CDR2 YYEKEE (reference sequence). Trimming stripped 2 bases from V and 0 bases from J, with 9 bases between. The repertoire was sequenced with immunoSEQ multiplex PCR; TCRdb's copy has only in-frame clones and lacks some. The sample has roughly 21,000 clones; 65% to 75% are singletons. These data originate in a study of vaccination effects on CD4 cells after COVID-19.

The TCR sequence derives from a human donor who received a COVID-19 vaccine. Here the sequenced sample was CD4+ T cells from PBMCs cultured with HCoV-NL63 spike peptides, taken before COVID-19 vaccination. The V and J genes are TRBV5-5 and TRBJ2-1; D is possibly TRBD2 (6 bases). The CDR3 spells CASSFMEGSYNEQFF. CDR3 nucleotide sequence: TGTGCCAGCAGCTTCATGGAGGGCTCCTACAATGAGCAGTTCTTC.